The 8 T cell receptor beta chains presented below share a single source sample, sequenced in a study of blood T cell repertoires in COVID-19 (TCRdb year 2020). Libraries were constructed by the immunoSEQ multiplex PCR assay. The table was pulled from immuneACCESS by TCRdb, which kept in-frame rearrangements only. Such tables lose some clones; where checked, under half of the loss comes from unresolved V genes, and the rest has no known cause. Present in this sample are tens of thousands of clones, about 68% of which were seen just once. The ten largest clones add up to around 5% of the sample. Sequenced material: peripheral blood. The source of these receptors is a middle-aged man with active or convalescent COVID-19.

This clone was seen a few times. This chain connects TRBV4-2 to TRBJ2-2; TRBD2 matches at 11 bases. V shed 3 bases and J 1 base; nucleotides not matched to a gene: 4. This CDR3 has 17 residues. In germline, CDR1 is LGHNA, CDR2 YNFKEQ. This CDR3 reads CASSHGTSGGNTGELFF. CDR3 nucleotides: TGTGCCAGCAGCCACGGGACTAGCGGAGGGAACACCGGGGAGCTGTTTTTT.

The chain joins TRBV5-1 to TRBJ2-3, with TRBD2 matching over 7 bases. Trimming took 5 bases from V and 2 from J; bases not matched to a gene: 5. The CDR3 is 14 residues long. The germline gives CDR1 SGHRS, CDR2 YFSETQ. The CDR3 sequence is CASRSGANTDTQYF. CDR3 coding DNA: TGCGCCAGCAGAAGCGGGGCGAACACAGATACGCAGTATTTT.

The genes are TRBV25-1 and TRBJ1-4, with 8 bases fitting TRBD1. Germline CDR1 reads MGHDK; CDR2 reads SYGVNS. This CDR3 region has 17 residues. After removal of 1 base from V and 4 bases from J, the junction contained 8 bases not matched to a gene. This chain's CDR3 is CASSELAGGLGNEKLFF. CDR3 sequence (DNA): TGTGCCAGCAGTGAATTAGCAGGGGGCTTAGGTAATGAAAAACTGTTTTTT.

The chain carries TRBV11-2 and TRBJ2-3; 8 bases fit TRBD1. The germline gives CDR1 SGHAT, CDR2 FQNNGV. J lost 6 bases, V lost 0 bases, and 11 bases had no gene match. The CDR3 extends over 17 amino acids. DNA of the CDR3: TGTGCCAGCAGCTTAGATCCCCCAGGGGGCGGTGGCGATACGCAGTATTTT. Amino acid sequence: CASSLDPPGGGGDTQYF.

The gene calls are TRBV5-8 and TRBJ2-7; TRBD1 matches 12 bases. Germline V lookup: CDR1 SGHTS, CDR2 YDEGEE. This CDR3 is 14 amino acids long. V was pared by 3 bases and J by 6 bases, with 4 bases of the junction left unmatched. In DNA form, the CDR3 reads TGTGCCAGCAGCTCCGGGACAGGGGGCTCCGAGCAGTACTTC. It codes for CASSSGTGGSEQYF.

The V gene is TRBV2, the J gene TRBJ1-1, with D possibly being TRBD1 (5 bases). Germline CDR1 reads SNHLY; CDR2 reads FYNNEI. CDR3 length: 12 residues. V was cut by 6 bases and J by 10 bases, with 15 bases left in between. For the CDR3, the DNA is TGTGCCAGCAGGACGACAGATAAGGGAGCTTTCTTT. It codes for CASRTTDKGAFF. The full variable domain, with the rest looked up from reference TRBV2 and TRBJ1-1, is EPEVTQTPSHQVTQMGQEVILRCVPISNHLYFYWYRQILGQKVEFLVSFYNNEISEKSEIFDDQFSVERPDGSNFTLKIRSTKLEDSAMYFCASRTTDKGAFFGQGTRLTVV.

J is TRBJ2-1 and V is TRBV25-1; possibly TRBD2 for D (7 bases). V gave up 4 bases and J gave up 5 bases, with 15 bases separating them. The CDR3 is 15 residues long. Germline loops: CDR1 MGHDK, CDR2 SYGVNS. CDR3 in DNA: TGTGCCAGCAGTGGTAGAGGGGGGGGGAACAATGAGCAGTTCTTC. This codes for CASSGRGGGNNEQFF.

This clone has a single count. The V gene is TRBV5-1, the J gene TRBJ1-4; tentatively, D is TRBD1 (6 bases). Looked up from germline, CDR1 is SGHRS and CDR2 is YFSETQ. The CDR3 extends over 16 amino acids. Trimming removed 4 bases at V and 3 bases at J, with 16 bases between. CDR3 region: CASSARAGVSNEKLFF. As DNA, the CDR3 is TGCGCCAGCAGCGCACGTGCAGGGGTGTCTAATGAAAAACTGTTTTTT.